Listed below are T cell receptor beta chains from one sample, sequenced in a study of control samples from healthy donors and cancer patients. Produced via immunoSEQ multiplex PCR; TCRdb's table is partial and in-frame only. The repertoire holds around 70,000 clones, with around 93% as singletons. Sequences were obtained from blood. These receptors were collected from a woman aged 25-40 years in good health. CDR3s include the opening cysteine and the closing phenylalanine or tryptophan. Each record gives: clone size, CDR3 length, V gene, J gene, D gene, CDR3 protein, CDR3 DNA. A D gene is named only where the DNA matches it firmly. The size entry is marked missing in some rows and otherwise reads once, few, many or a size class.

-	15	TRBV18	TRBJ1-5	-	CASSPGRDSNQPQHF	TGTGCCAGCTCACCAGGTAGGGATAGCAATCAGCCCCAGCATTTT
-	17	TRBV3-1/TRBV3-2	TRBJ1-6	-	CASSENQYQGMASPLHF	TGTGCCAGCAGCGAAAACCAATATCAGGGTATGGCTTCACCCCTCCACTTT
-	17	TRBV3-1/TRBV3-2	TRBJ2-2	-	CASSQESWGSNTGELFF	TGTGCCAGCAGCCAAGAATCTTGGGGCAGCAACACCGGGGAGCTGTTTTTT
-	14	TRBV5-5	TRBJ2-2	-	CASSYRLENGELFF	TGTGCCAGCAGCTATCGACTAGAGAATGGGGAGCTGTTTTTT
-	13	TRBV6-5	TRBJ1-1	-	CASSLRDESEAFF	TGTGCCAGCAGTCTCCGGGACGAATCTGAAGCTTTCTTT
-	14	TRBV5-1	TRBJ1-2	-	CASSSQGTAEGYTF	TGCGCCAGCAGCTCCCAGGGGACGGCAGAGGGCTACACCTTC
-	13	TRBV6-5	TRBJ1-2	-	CASSYSTAYGYTF	TGTGCCAGCAGTTACTCGACAGCATATGGCTACACCTTC
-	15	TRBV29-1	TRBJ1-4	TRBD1	CSLLDRGGWEEKLFF	TGCAGCCTACTGGACAGGGGAGGTTGGGAGGAAAAACTGTTTTTT
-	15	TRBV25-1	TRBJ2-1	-	CATAAAGAGNNEQFF	TGTGCCACCGCAGCGGCGGGGGCAGGGAACAATGAGCAGTTCTTC
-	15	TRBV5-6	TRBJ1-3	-	CASSLRGASGNTIYF	TGTGCCAGCAGCCTCCGGGGGGCCTCTGGAAACACCATATATTTT
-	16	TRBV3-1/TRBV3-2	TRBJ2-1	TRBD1	CASSQLTGQGPNEQFF	TGTGCCAGCAGCCAACTGACGGGACAGGGCCCTAATGAGCAGTTCTTC
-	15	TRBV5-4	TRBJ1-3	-	CASSLSLASGNTIYF	TGTGCCAGCAGCTTAAGTTTGGCGTCTGGAAACACCATATATTTT
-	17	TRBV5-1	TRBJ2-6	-	CASSPGEWGGGANVLTF	TGCGCCAGCAGCCCAGGGGAGTGGGGGGGAGGGGCCAACGTCCTGACTTTC
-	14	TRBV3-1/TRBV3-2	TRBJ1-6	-	CASSQGGENSPLHF	TGTGCCAGCAGCCAAGGAGGAGAAAATTCACCCCTCCACTTT
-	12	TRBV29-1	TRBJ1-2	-	CSVGQDNYGYTF	TGCAGCGTTGGACAGGACAACTATGGCTACACCTTC
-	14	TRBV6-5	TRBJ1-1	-	CASRLTQGNTEAFF	TGTGCCAGCAGACTAACACAGGGGAACACTGAAGCTTTCTTT
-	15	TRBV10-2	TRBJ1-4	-	CASSEPGATNEKLFF	TGCGCCAGCAGTGAACCGGGGGCAACTAATGAAAAACTGTTTTTT
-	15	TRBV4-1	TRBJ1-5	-	CASSQVSGAWQPQHF	TGCGCCAGCAGCCAAGTATCGGGGGCTTGGCAGCCCCAGCATTTT
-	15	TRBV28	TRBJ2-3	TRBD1	CASRLGQGSTDTQYF	TGTGCCAGCAGACTTGGACAGGGCAGCACAGATACGCAGTATTTT
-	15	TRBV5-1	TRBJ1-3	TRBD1	CASSFQGVSGNTIYF	TGCGCCAGCAGCTTCCAGGGGGTATCCGGAAACACCATATATTTT
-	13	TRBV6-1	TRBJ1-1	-	CASSEPGNTEAFF	TGTGCCAGCAGTGAACCAGGGAACACTGAAGCTTTCTTT
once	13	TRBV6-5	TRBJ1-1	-	CATTGPLSTEAFF	TGTGCCACCACTGGGCCCCTGAGCACTGAAGCTTTCTTT
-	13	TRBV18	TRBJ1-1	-	CASSPAIEVEAFF	TGTGCCAGCTCACCAGCTATTGAGGTTGAAGCTTTCTTT
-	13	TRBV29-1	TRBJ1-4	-	CSVGSGGHEKLFF	TGCAGCGTTGGGAGTGGGGGCCATGAAAAACTGTTTTTT
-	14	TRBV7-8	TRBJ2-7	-	CASSSLPREREQYF	TGTGCCAGCAGCTCCCTCCCCAGGGAGCGCGAGCAGTACTTC
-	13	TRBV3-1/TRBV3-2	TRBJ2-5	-	CASSPNLVETQYF	TGTGCCAGCAGCCCCAATTTGGTGGAGACCCAGTACTTC
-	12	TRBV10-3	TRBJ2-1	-	CAISESAGEQFF	TGTGCCATCAGTGAGTCGGCGGGTGAGCAGTTCTTC
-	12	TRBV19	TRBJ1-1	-	CASRTGFAEAFF	TGTGCCAGCCGCACAGGGTTCGCTGAAGCTTTCTTT
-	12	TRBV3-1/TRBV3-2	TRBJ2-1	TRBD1	CASSTQGGEQFF	TGTGCCAGCAGCACACAGGGGGGTGAGCAGTTCTTC
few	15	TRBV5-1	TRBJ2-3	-	CASSLGGTSTDTQYF	TGCGCCAGCAGCCTAGGGGGGACTAGCACAGATACGCAGTATTTT
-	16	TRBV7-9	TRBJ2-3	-	CASSSASSPPTDTQYF	TGTGCCAGCAGCAGCGCTAGCTCACCGCCCACAGATACGCAGTATTTT
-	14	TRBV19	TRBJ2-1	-	CASSMASSYNEQFF	TGTGCCAGTAGTATGGCGTCTTCTTACAATGAGCAGTTCTTC
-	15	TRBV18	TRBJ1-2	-	CASSPNFRANYGYTF	TGTGCCAGCTCACCAAATTTTCGGGCTAATTATGGCTACACCTTC
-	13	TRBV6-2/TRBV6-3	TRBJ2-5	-	CAGSYPGQETQYF	TGTGCCGGCAGTTACCCGGGCCAAGAGACCCAGTACTTC
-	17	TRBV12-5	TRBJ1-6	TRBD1	CASGLPNQGAPNSPLHF	TGTGCTAGTGGTTTGCCGAACCAGGGGGCGCCGAATTCACCCCTCCACTTT
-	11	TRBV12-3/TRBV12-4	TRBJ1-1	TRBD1	CASVQGGEAFF	TGTGCCAGTGTACAGGGGGGCGAAGCTTTCTTT
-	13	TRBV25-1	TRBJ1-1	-	CASSEEVDTEAFF	TGTGCCAGCAGTGAAGAGGTAGACACTGAAGCTTTCTTT
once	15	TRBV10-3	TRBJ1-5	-	CAISELGGSNQPQHF	TGTGCCATCAGTGAGTTAGGAGGGAGCAATCAGCCCCAGCATTTT
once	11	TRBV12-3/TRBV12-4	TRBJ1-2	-	CASSRPGGYTF	TGTGCCAGCAGTAGGCCCGGTGGCTACACCTTC
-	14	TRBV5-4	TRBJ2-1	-	CASSRAGGRGEQFF	TGTGCCAGCAGCCGGGCTGGGGGTCGCGGTGAGCAGTTCTTC
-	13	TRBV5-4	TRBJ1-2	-	CASSLGQDDGYTF	TGTGCCAGCAGCTTAGGGCAGGATGATGGCTACACCTTC
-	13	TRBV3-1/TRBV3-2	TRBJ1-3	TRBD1	CASSHRQGNTIYF	TGTGCCAGCAGCCACCGACAGGGGAACACCATATATTTT
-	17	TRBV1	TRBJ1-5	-	CTSSQDDQGSSNQPQHF	TGCACCAGCAGCCAAGATGACCAGGGCAGTAGCAATCAGCCCCAGCATTTT
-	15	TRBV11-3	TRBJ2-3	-	CASSQGFVLKDTQYF	TGTGCCAGCAGCCAGGGATTCGTTTTAAAGGATACGCAGTATTTT
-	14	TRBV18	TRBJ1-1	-	CASSPRANNTEAFF	TGTGCCAGCTCACCAAGGGCAAATAACACTGAAGCTTTCTTT
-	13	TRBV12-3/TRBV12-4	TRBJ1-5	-	CASSRGGGQPQHF	TGTGCCAGCAGCCGCGGGGGGGGCCAGCCCCAGCATTTT
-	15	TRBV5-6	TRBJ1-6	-	CASSWDQSGSSPLHF	TGTGCCAGCAGCTGGGACCAGTCAGGTAGTTCACCCCTCCACTTT
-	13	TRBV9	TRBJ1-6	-	CASSPSTVSPLHF	TGTGCCAGCAGCCCATCGACAGTCTCGCCCCTCCACTTT
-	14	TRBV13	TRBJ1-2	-	CASSRDGSPYGYTF	TGTGCCAGCTCCCGGGACGGCTCCCCTTATGGCTACACCTTC
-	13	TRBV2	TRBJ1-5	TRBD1	CASSWDSHQPQHF	TGTGCCAGCAGTTGGGACAGCCATCAGCCCCAGCATTTT
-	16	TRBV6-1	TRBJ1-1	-	CASSGWGGDWGTEAFF	TGTGCCAGCAGTGGATGGGGAGGGGATTGGGGTACTGAAGCTTTCTTT
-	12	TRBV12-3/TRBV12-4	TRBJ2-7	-	CASSGQYYEQYF	TGTGCCAGCAGTGGGCAGTACTACGAGCAGTACTTC